This paragraph reports one TCR beta chain. The antigen it recognizes is unknown. No qualities accompany the bases; no much larger clone lies one base away. Looking up the germline V gene yields CDR1 SNHLY and CDR2 FYNNEI. Germline trimming: 3 bases from V, 5 bases from J; junction bases outside gene matches: 7. The CDR3 runs 16 amino acids, cysteine and phenylalanine included. This entry keeps only the CDR3 DNA: 48 bases, framed from base 1. The data are from a study of graft-versus-host responses after intestinal transplantation (dated by TCRdb to 2020 to 2022). Regarding the complete study: The transplants that recipients received were multivisceral, liver-intestinal, or isolated intestinal. Every recipient was given anti-thymocyte globulin induction, then maintenance tacrolimus and steroids for around three years. After intestinal transplantation, graft-versus-host and host-versus-graft alloreactive T cell clones in the graft, circulation and bone marrow were tracked using bulk TCR-beta CDR3 sequencing. To identify alloreactive clones, pre-transplant mixed lymphocyte reaction products were sequenced and compared with unstimulated pre-transplant donor and recipient T cells. The cohort enrolled about two dozen intestinal transplant recipients, one of whom was a retransplant, and a few patients without pretransplant specimens were excluded. A peak of at least 4% donor T cells among recipient peripheral blood mononuclear cells was the definition used for donor T cell macrochimerism. Rather than being sequenced by the commercial service, samples from a few later patients were sequenced in-house on an Illumina MiSeq and processed with MiXCR.

Preparation of the library involved the immunoSEQ multiplex PCR assay. In most patients, genomic DNA was isolated using the Qiagen DNeasy Blood and Tissue Kit and sent frozen to Adaptive Biotechnologies for TCR sequencing. For most patients, genomic DNA was subjected to high-throughput TCR-beta CDR3 sequencing by Adaptive Biotechnologies. In the source study's methods: Adaptive's ImmunoSEQ software was the source of the TCR sequencing data for 15 to 20 patients, while a few other patients were processed with MiXCR and VDJtools. To correct CD4 versus CD8 sorting errors, sequences present in both subsets at a frequency ratio below 5:1 were removed. CDR3 nucleotide sequences shared by donor and recipient were removed because the origin of these sequences could not be assigned. To count as alloreactive, a clone needed at least 2-fold expansion over unstimulated cells and a minimum CFSE-low frequency of 0.002% (template counts) or 0.001% (read counts). Clones were considered mappable if detected in sequenced pre-transplant spleen, lymph node, or MLR CFSE-low populations of the donor or recipient. Cumulative frequency of alloreactive clones was calculated as a percentage of all sequences weighted by copy number. TCRdb's version of the immuneACCESS table is confined to in-frame rearrangements and falls short of the full clone set. An unresolved V gene accounts for under half of the shortfall where checked; the remainder is of unknown origin. That table is the source of V, J and clone size, and D and trimming were worked out from the DNA. The sample data list roughly 93,000 clones, and approximately 95% of these were observed just once. The ten largest clonotypes hold 0.45% to 0.6% of the sample.

The sample's time point, from its label and the paper: cells obtained before transplantation from donor or recipient. CD3+CD4+ and CD3+CD8+ populations were FACS-sorted from unstimulated pre-transplant donor and recipient cells taken from spleen or lymph nodes. Results the study describes overall, beyond this receptor: Patients with donor T cell macrochimerism had high GvH to HvG T cell clonal ratios in their allografts. The relatively low number and heterogeneity of intestinal transplant patients limited the conclusions. GvH clones turned up in recipient bone marrow, with some appearing earlier in ileal mucosa or blood, a pattern consistent with an intestinal mucosal origin. Peak levels of circulating GvH clones were associated with declines in HvG clones early after transplant.

The source material was unstimulated CD8+ T cells sorted from spleen or lymph node cells, sampled before intestinal transplant. The clonotype comes from a human donor who received an intestinal transplant. The receptor chain draws on TRBV2 and TRBJ2-5, with TRBD1 matching 12 junction bases. In nucleotide form, the sequence is TGTGCCAGCAGTGATTACGGGACAGGGGGCGGGGAGACCCAGTACTTC. Its protein is CASSDYGTGGGETQYF. Beyond the CDR3, the reference TRBV2 and TRBJ2-5 genes provide the residues; the full variable domain reads: EPEVTQTPSHQVTQMGQEVILRCVPISNHLYFYWYRQILGQKVEFLVSFYNNEISEKSEIFDDQFSVERPDGSNFTLKIRSTKLEDSAMYFCASSDYGTGGGETQYFGPGTRLLVL.